This T cell receptor beta chain was found in a study of blood T cell repertoires in COVID-19. Overall study context: Collection of acute and convalescent COVID-19 samples took place in the United States, Italy and Spain. Nucleic acid was either cDNA or gDNA, and it came from T cells, B-cell-depleted T cells, or PBMCs.

In the study's own analysis: Reference gene primers were amplified, and this amplification served to estimate nucleated cell counts. TCRdb's table, derived via immunoSEQ multiplex PCR, lists solely in-frame clones and lacks some. That table supplies the V and J calls and clone size; D and trimming were determined from the DNA. The top ten hold 8.6% of the sample, which has approximately 150,000 clones, 87% seen once. Germline CDR1 GTSNPN, CDR2 SVGIG (reference sequence). The V gene lost 1 base and the J gene lost 5 bases, with 15 bases spanning the gap. The CDR3 extends over 15 amino acids. Input material: peripheral blood. V and J are TRBV30 and TRBJ2-4; D perhaps matches TRBD1 (5 bases). This sequence was found in a woman between 45 and 65 years old with active or convalescent COVID-19. CDR3 residues: CAWSESGFRENIQYF. The CDR3 region has the DNA TGTGCCTGGAGTGAGTCAGGGTTTCGGGAAAACATTCAGTACTTC.